The 25 T cell receptor beta chains listed next were all sequenced from one sample in a study of T cell repertoires in ileal Crohn's disease. Method: immunoSEQ multiplex PCR; TCRdb's copy keeps in-frame clones and lacks some. The sample gives about 7,200 clones, 78% of which show up once; roughly 30% is in the top ten. Time point here: proximal margin of the surgical specimen (macroscopically non-inflamed). Material: ileal tissue. These TCRs come from an adult with Crohn's disease.

The J gene is TRBJ2-7, the V gene TRBV28; maybe TRBD1 (5 bases). The CDR3 loop spans 14 amino acids. Trimming cost V 5 bases and J 3 bases, with 14 bases left between them. CDR1 is MDHEN and CDR2 is SYDVKM in the germline V gene. The CDR3 reads CASSPRTNLYEQYF. Written as DNA, the CDR3 is TGTGCCAGCAGTCCTCGGACAAACCTCTACGAGCAGTACTTC.

The table lists this clone with a few counts. The chain uses TRBV9 and TRBJ2-1, with 7 bases fitting TRBD2. In germline, CDR1 is SGDLS, CDR2 YYNGEE. The J segment lost 5 bases and the V segment lost 3 bases, leaving 8 bases of the junction unmatched. CDR3 length: 15 amino acids. CDR3 loop: CASSEESGGDNEQFF. The DNA for the CDR3 is TGTGCCAGCAGCGAAGAATCGGGAGGTGACAATGAGCAGTTCTTC.

The chain couples TRBV6-1 to TRBJ2-4, with a possible D match to TRBD1 (6 bases). Germline V gives CDR1 MNHNS, CDR2 SASEGT. The CDR3 extends over 20 amino acids. Trimming removed 0 bases from V and 3 bases from J, with 24 bases in between. For the CDR3, the DNA is TGTGCCAGCAGTGAAGCGGGGGCAGGGCAGCTTTATCCTTACAAAAACATTCAGTACTTC. This encodes CASSEAGAGQLYPYKNIQYF.

The chain combines TRBV7-9 with TRBJ1-3, with no clear D. The V gene's germline CDR1 is SEHNR and CDR2 FQNEAQ (reference sequence). Trimming took 3 bases from V and 0 from J, leaving 12 bases between them. There are 16 residues in the CDR3. Here the CDR3 reads CASSFEGGSSGNTIYF. The CDR3 nucleotides read TGTGCCAGCAGCTTTGAGGGTGGGAGCTCTGGAAACACCATATATTTT.

This clone was picked up a small number of times. CDR3 coding DNA: TGTGCCAGTAGAGAAAACGGGGGCTACGAGCAGTACTTC. It is translated as CASRENGGYEQYF. V usage is TRBV19 and J usage is TRBJ2-7; maybe TRBD2 (6 bases). Trimming cost V 6 bases and J 3 bases, with 12 bases left between them. The CDR3 contains 13 residues. CDR1 is LNHDA and CDR2 is SQIVND in the germline V gene (reference sequence).

The J gene is TRBJ1-5, the V gene TRBV11-3; 8 bases match TRBD1. Germline-derived CDR1 and CDR2 are SGHNT and YENEEA. The V segment lost 4 bases and the J segment 7 bases; nucleotides outside the gene matches: 12. The CDR3 runs 16 residues. CDR3 amino acids: CASSSTLDRAKQPQHF. The CDR3 bases are TGTGCCAGCAGCTCTACCCTGGACAGGGCCAAACAGCCCCAGCATTTT. The complete variable domain, with remaining parts taken from reference TRBV11-3 and TRBJ1-5, reads EAGVVQSPRYKIIEKKQPVAFWCNPISGHNTLYWYLQNLGQGPELLIRYENEEAVDDSQLPKDRFSAERLKGVDSTLKIQPAELGDSAVYLCASSSTLDRAKQPQHFGDGTRLSIL.

In this sample, this clone turned up a few times. The chain employs TRBV4-1 and TRBJ2-6, with no clear D. Germline V gives CDR1 MGHRA, CDR2 YSYEKL. The V gene lost 1 base and the J gene lost 0 bases, with 7 bases spanning the gap. The CDR3 consists of 16 residues. The CDR3 DNA sequence: TGCGCCAGCAGCCAAGGTTACACCTCTGGGGCCAACGTCCTGACTTTC. The encoded protein is CASSQGYTSGANVLTF.

The DNA for the CDR3 is TGCGCCAGCAGCTCGACAGGGGTCCCCCCTCTTAATGAGCAGTTCTTC. It encodes CASSSTGVPPLNEQFF. This sequence joins TRBV5-1 and TRBJ2-1, with 8 bases matching TRBD1. The ends lost 3 bases at V and 7 bases at J; junction bases unmatched: 12. This CDR3 contains 16 residues. The germline gives CDR1 SGHRS, CDR2 YFSETQ.

The CDR3 DNA reads TGTGCCAGCAGTGAAGCTCTGGAGACAGGCAACATAGAAGCTTTCTTT. It specifies CASSEALETGNIEAFF. V is TRBV2 and J is TRBJ1-1; tentatively, D is TRBD1 (6 bases). Trimming stripped 0 bases from V and 8 bases from J, with 19 bases between. CDR3 length: 16 amino acids. The V gene's germline CDR1 is SNHLY and CDR2 FYNNEI. Drawing the rest from reference TRBV2 and TRBJ1-1, the complete variable domain is EPEVTQTPSHQVTQMGQEVILRCVPISNHLYFYWYRQILGQKVEFLVSFYNNEISEKSEIFDDQFSVERPDGSNFTLKIRSTKLEDSAMYFCASSEALETGNIEAFFGQGTRLTVV.

This chain links TRBV19 with TRBJ2-5; D possibly matches TRBD1 or TRBD2 (6 bases each). Germline loops: CDR1 LNHDA, CDR2 SQIVND (reference sequence). With 7 bases removed from V and 7 bases from J, the gap between germline ends came to 10 bases. The CDR3 extends over 11 amino acids. The CDR3 region is CASKQGGTQYF. CDR3 DNA: TGTGCCAGTAAACAGGGAGGGACCCAGTACTTC. Full variable domain (outside the CDR3, taken from reference TRBV19 and TRBJ2-5): DGGITQSPKYLFRKEGQNVTLSCEQNLNHDAMYWYRQDPGQGLRLIYYSQIVNDFQKGDIAEGYSVSREKKESFPLTVTSAQKNPTAFYLCASKQGGTQYFGPGTRLLVL.

V usage is TRBV7-9 and J usage is TRBJ1-6; D gene ambiguous. V was cut by 7 bases and J by 7 bases, with 8 bases left in between. Germline CDR1 reads SEHNR; CDR2 reads FQNEAQ (reference sequence). CDR3 length: 12 residues. The CDR3: CASKTGNSPLHF. CDR3 nucleotide sequence: TGTGCCAGCAAGACGGGGAATTCACCCCTCCACTTT. The full variable domain, with the rest looked up from reference TRBV7-9 and TRBJ1-6, is DTGVSQNPRHKITKRGQNVTFRCDPISEHNRLYWYRQTLGQGPEFLTYFQNEAQLEKSRLLSDRFSAERPKGSFSTLEIQRTEQGDSAMYLCASKTGNSPLHFGNGTRLTVT.

This chain connects TRBV4-1 to TRBJ1-2; tentative D call: TRBD1 (6 bases). This CDR3 is 15 amino acids long. With 4 bases removed from V and 3 bases from J, the gap between germline ends came to 15 bases. Germline CDR1 reads MGHRA; CDR2 reads YSYEKL. The CDR3 loop is CASSLGPGVDYGYTF. The CDR3 DNA reads as TGCGCCAGCAGCCTCGGGCCAGGGGTTGACTATGGCTACACCTTC.

This rearrangement joins TRBV27 to TRBJ2-1, with TRBD2 identical over 11 bases. The CDR3 runs to 15 residues. CDR1 and CDR2 from the germline V gene are MNHEY and SMNVEV (reference sequence). After removal of 5 bases from V and 2 bases from J, the junction contained 2 bases not matched to a gene. Here the CDR3 DNA reads TGTGCCAGCAGTGGGGGACTAGCGGCCTACAATGAGCAGTTCTTC. This gives the protein CASSGGLAAYNEQFF.

V and J are TRBV6-1 and TRBJ2-3; TRBD2 matches 11 bases. Germline V gene lookup returns CDR1 MNHNS and CDR2 SASEGT. Losses at the gene ends were 4 bases for V and 2 bases for J; bases not matched to a gene: 11. The CDR3 sequence is 18 residues long. CDR3 residues: CASSVSTSGGILTDTQYF. CDR3 DNA sequence: TGTGCCAGCAGTGTCTCCACTAGCGGGGGTATTCTCACAGATACGCAGTATTTT.

Only a few counts were recorded for this clone. This rearrangement joins TRBV6-1 to TRBJ2-1; unclear D gene. The CDR3 extends over 15 amino acids. CDR1 is MNHNS and CDR2 is SASEGT in the germline V gene. Trimming shortened V by 2 bases and J by 7 bases, and 15 bases separated the two germline ends. CDR3 in amino acids: CASSERTGSPNEQFF. CDR3 bases: TGTGCCAGCAGTGAACGGACGGGTTCCCCTAATGAGCAGTTCTTC.

This chain connects TRBV5-8 to TRBJ2-1; TRBD2 aligns across 13 bases. The CDR3 has 15 amino acids. Germline loops: CDR1 SGHTS, CDR2 YDEGEE. J gave up 9 bases and V 4 bases, and 7 bases lay outside the gene matches. The CDR3 DNA follows: TGTGCCAGCAGCCCGAGACTAGCGGGGGGCAGTGAGCAGTTCTTC. Protein: CASSPRLAGGSEQFF. Full variable domain (remainder filled in from reference TRBV5-8 and TRBJ2-1): EAGVTQSPTHLIKTRGQQATLRCSPISGHTSVYWYQQALGLGLQFLLWYDEGEERNRGNFPPRFSGRQFPNYSSELNVNALELEDSALYLCASSPRLAGGSEQFFGPGTRLTVL.

The J gene is TRBJ2-5, the V gene TRBV5-1; 7 bases map to TRBD1. The CDR3 runs 11 residues. Germline V gene sequence: CDR1 SGHRS, CDR2 YFSETQ. V was pared by 4 bases and J by 12 bases, with 6 bases of the junction left unmatched. CDR3 residues: CASSLGTAEYF. In nucleotides, the CDR3 is TGCGCCAGCAGCCTTGGGACAGCCGAGTACTTC.

The genes are TRBV6-1 and TRBJ2-7; 12 nucleotides match TRBD2. The CDR3 covers 13 residues. The germline V gene has CDR1 MNHNS and CDR2 SASEGT. The junction had 2 bases not matched to a gene; V was cut back by 8 bases and J by 3 bases. CDR3 nucleotide sequence: TGTGCCAGCGAACTAGCGGGGGGCTACGAGCAGTACTTC. Translation: CASELAGGYEQYF.

The gene calls are TRBV7-6 and TRBJ2-7, with TRBD2 matching 7 bases. The CDR3 loop spans 15 amino acids. The ends lost 4 bases at V and 7 bases at J; junction bases unmatched: 13. Germline CDR1 is SGHVS and CDR2 is FNYEAQ. The chain's CDR3 is CASSSWSGGLREQYF. As DNA, the CDR3 is TGTGCCAGCAGCTCCTGGTCCGGGGGGTTACGGGAGCAGTACTTC. Full variable domain (remainder filled in from reference TRBV7-6 and TRBJ2-7): GAGVSQSPRYKVTKRGQDVALRCDPISGHVSLYWYRQALGQGPEFLTYFNYEAQQDKSGLPNDRFSAERPEGSISTLTIQRTEQRDSAMYRCASSSWSGGLREQYFGPGTRLTVT.

Within the sample, this clone is large. Distinct nucleotide sequences in the sample also encode this CDR3. V is TRBV14 and J is TRBJ1-6; D is uncertain. CDR3 length: 15 amino acids. Per germline, CDR1 SGHDN and CDR2 FVKESK. Trimming left V 6 bases short and J 0 bases short, with 9 bases between. CDR3 sequence (DNA): TGTGCCAGCAGAGGAGGGAGCTCCTATAATTCACCCCTCCACTTT. It specifies CASRGGSSYNSPLHF.

The chain carries TRBV4-1 and TRBJ2-3; D unresolved. The CDR3 has 15 amino acids. Germline V gene sequence: CDR1 MGHRA, CDR2 YSYEKL. Trimming took off 2 bases at V and 0 bases at J, with 9 bases between the two ends. Written as DNA, the CDR3 is TGCGCCAGCAGCCAACTCCCCAGTAGCACAGATACGCAGTATTTT. Translation: CASSQLPSSTDTQYF.

The gene calls are TRBV2 and TRBJ2-5; 7 bases fit TRBD2. Germline loops: CDR1 SNHLY, CDR2 FYNNEI. V trimming: 6 bases; J trimming: 5 bases; junction bases outside the gene matches: 9. The CDR3 runs 14 residues. This chain's CDR3 is CASSRTSQTETQYF. Written as DNA, the CDR3 is TGTGCCAGCAGCAGGACTAGTCAGACGGAGACCCAGTACTTC. The full variable domain, rest sourced from reference TRBV2 and TRBJ2-5, is EPEVTQTPSHQVTQMGQEVILRCVPISNHLYFYWYRQILGQKVEFLVSFYNNEISEKSEIFDDQFSVERPDGSNFTLKIRSTKLEDSAMYFCASSRTSQTETQYFGPGTRLLVL.

The genes are TRBV28 and TRBJ1-2; a possible D gene is TRBD1 (5 bases). The V end was cut by 1 base, the J end by 8 bases, with 14 bases between. The CDR3 extends over 14 amino acids. From germline, CDR1 is MDHEN and CDR2 SYDVKM. This CDR3 is CASSLSFQGEGYTF. Here the CDR3 DNA reads TGTGCCAGCAGTTTATCTTTCCAGGGCGAAGGCTACACCTTC.

V and J are TRBV6-5 and TRBJ1-5; D not resolved. There are 12 residues in the CDR3. Germline loops: CDR1 MNHEY, CDR2 SVGAGI. The ends were cut back, 7 bases at V and 1 base at J, with 5 bases in the middle. In nucleotides, the CDR3 is TGTGCCAGCAACTTAAGCAATCAGCCCCAGCATTTT. Translation: CASNLSNQPQHF.

The chain has TRBV6-5 and TRBJ2-3, with TRBD2 matching over 7 bases. V was clipped by 2 bases and J by 4 bases; unmatched bases: 6. The germline V gene encodes CDR1 MNHEY and CDR2 SVGAGI. The CDR3 runs to 15 residues. The CDR3 loop is CASSYRRGDSDTQYF. The CDR3 DNA sequence: TGTGCCAGCAGTTACCGTCGGGGGGACTCAGATACGCAGTATTTT.